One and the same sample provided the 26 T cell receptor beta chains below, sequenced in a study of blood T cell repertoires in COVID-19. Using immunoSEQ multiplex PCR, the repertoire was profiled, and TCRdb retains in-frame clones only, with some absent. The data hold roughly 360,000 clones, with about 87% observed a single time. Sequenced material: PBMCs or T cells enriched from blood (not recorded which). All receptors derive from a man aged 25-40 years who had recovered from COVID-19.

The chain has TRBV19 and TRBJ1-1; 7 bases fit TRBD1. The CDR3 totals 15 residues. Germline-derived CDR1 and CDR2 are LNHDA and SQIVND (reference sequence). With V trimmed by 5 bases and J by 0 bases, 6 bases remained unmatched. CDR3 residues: CASSAMTGLNTEAFF. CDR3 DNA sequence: TGTGCCAGTAGTGCCATGACAGGGCTGAACACTGAAGCTTTCTTT.

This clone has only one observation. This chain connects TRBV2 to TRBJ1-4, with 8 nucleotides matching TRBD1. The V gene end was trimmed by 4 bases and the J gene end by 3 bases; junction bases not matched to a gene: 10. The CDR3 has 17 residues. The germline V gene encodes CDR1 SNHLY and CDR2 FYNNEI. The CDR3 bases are TGTGCCAGCAGTGGGAGGACAGGGCCGGAGGCTAATGAAAAACTGTTTTTT. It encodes CASSGRTGPEANEKLFF.

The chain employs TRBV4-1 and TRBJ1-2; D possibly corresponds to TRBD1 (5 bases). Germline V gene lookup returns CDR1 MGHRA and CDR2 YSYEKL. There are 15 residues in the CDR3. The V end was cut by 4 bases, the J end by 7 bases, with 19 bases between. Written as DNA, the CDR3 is TGCGCCAGCAGCCGAACAGATGGGGGGGAAGGTGGCTACACCTTC. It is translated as CASSRTDGGEGGYTF.

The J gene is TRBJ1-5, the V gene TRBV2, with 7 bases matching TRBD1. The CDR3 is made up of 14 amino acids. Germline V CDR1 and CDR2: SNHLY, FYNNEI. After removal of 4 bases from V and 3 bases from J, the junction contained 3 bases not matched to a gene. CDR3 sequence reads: CASSGGQPNQPQHF. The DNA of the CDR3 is TGTGCCAGCAGTGGGGGACAGCCCAATCAGCCCCAGCATTTT.

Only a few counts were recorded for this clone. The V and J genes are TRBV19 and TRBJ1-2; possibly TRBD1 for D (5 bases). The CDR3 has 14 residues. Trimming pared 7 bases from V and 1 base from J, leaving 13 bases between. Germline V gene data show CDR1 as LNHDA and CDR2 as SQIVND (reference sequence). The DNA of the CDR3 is TGTGCCAGTACCCTGCCGGGACTTAACTATGGCTACACCTTC. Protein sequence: CASTLPGLNYGYTF.

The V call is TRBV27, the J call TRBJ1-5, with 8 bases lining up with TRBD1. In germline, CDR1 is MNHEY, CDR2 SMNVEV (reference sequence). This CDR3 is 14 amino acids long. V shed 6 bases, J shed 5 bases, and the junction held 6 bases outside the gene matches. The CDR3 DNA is TGTGCCAGCAGCGTGACAGGGGTTCATCAGCCCCAGCATTTT. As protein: CASSVTGVHQPQHF.

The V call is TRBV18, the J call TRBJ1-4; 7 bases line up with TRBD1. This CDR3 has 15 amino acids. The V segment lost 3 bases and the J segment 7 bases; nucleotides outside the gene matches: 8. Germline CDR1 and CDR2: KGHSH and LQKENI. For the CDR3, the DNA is TGTGCCAGCTCACCCCGACAGGGCCTAGGTGAAAAACTGTTTTTT. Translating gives CASSPRQGLGEKLFF.

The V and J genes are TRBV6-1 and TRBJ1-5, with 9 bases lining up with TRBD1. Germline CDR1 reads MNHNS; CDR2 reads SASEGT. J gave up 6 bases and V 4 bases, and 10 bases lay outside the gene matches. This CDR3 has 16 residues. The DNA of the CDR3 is TGTGCCAGCAGTGGCCCGGACAGGGGCAGGGGTCAGCCCCAGCATTTT. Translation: CASSGPDRGRGQPQHF.

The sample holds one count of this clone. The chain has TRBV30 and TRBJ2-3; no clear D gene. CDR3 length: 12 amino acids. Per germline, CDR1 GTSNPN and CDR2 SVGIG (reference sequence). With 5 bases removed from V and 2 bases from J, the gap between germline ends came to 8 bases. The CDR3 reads CAWGPLTDTQYF. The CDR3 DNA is TGTGCCTGGGGACCACTCACAGATACGCAGTATTTT.

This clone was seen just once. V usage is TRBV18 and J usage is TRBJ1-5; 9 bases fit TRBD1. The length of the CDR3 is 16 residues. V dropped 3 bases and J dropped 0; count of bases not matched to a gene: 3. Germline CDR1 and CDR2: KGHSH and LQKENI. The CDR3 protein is CASSPGQGHSNQPQHF. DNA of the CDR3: TGTGCCAGCTCACCGGGACAGGGACATAGCAATCAGCCCCAGCATTTT.

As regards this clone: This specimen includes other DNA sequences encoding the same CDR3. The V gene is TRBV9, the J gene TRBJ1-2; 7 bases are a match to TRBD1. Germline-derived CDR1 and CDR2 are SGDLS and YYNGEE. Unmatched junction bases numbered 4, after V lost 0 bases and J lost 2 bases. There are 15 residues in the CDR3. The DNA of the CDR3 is TGTGCCAGCAGCGTAGGGCAGGGGGGAAACTATGGCTACACCTTC. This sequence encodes CASSVGQGGNYGYTF.

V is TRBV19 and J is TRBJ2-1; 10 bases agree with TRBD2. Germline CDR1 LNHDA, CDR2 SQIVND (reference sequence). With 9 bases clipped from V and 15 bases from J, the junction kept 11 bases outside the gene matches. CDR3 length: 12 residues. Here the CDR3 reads CASTSLAGVRFF. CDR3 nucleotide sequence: TGTGCCAGCACCTCCCTAGCGGGGGTACGGTTCTTC.

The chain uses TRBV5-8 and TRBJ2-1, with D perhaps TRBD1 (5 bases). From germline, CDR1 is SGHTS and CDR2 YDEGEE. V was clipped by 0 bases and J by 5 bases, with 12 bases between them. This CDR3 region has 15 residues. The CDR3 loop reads CASSLASGWDNEQFF. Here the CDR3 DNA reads TGTGCCAGCAGCTTGGCCTCAGGGTGGGACAATGAGCAGTTCTTC.

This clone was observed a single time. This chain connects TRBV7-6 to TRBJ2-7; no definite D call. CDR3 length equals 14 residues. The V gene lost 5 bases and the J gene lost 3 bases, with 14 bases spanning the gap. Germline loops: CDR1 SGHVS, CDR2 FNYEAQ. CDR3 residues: CASSPSGTRYEQYF. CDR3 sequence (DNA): TGTGCCAGCAGCCCCTCGGGTACCCGCTACGAGCAGTACTTC.

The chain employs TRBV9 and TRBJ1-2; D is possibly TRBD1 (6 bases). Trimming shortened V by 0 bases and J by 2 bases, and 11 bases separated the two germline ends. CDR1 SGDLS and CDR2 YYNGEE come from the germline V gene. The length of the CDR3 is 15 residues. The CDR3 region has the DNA TGTGCCAGCAGCGTAGGTCCAGGGGAGAACTATGGCTACACCTTC. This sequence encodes CASSVGPGENYGYTF.

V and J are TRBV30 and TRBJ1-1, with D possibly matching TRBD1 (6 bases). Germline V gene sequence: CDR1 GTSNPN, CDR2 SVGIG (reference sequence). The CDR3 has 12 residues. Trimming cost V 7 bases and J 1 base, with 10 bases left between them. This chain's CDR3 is CALDRANTEAFF. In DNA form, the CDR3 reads TGTGCCTTGGACAGAGCGAACACTGAAGCTTTCTTT.

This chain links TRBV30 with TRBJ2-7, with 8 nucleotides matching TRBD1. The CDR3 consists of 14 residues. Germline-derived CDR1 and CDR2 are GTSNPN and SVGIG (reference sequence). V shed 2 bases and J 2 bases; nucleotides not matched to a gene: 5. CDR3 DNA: TGTGCCTGGAGTACGACAGGGGTTACCTACGAGCAGTACTTC. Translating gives CAWSTTGVTYEQYF.

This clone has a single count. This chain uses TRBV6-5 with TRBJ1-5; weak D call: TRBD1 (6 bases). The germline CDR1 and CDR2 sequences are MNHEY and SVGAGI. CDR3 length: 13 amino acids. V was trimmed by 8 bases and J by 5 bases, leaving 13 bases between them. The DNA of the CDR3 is TGTGCCAGCGGGACAAAAGTTCATCAGCCCCAGCATTTT. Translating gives CASGTKVHQPQHF.

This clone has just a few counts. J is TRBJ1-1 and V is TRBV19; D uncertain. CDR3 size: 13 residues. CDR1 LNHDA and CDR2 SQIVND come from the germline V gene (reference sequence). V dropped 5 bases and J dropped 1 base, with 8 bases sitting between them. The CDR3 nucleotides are TGTGCCAGTAGTTACTCAGGGAACACTGAAGCTTTCTTT. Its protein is CASSYSGNTEAFF.

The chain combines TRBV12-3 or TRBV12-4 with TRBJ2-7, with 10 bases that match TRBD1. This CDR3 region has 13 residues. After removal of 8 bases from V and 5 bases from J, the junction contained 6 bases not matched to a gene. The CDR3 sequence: CASQDRGQDEQYF. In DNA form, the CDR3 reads TGTGCCAGCCAAGACAGGGGGCAAGACGAGCAGTACTTC.

The CDR3 DNA follows: TGTGCCGTCGGGACGGGGGGTTACCGGAACACTGAAGCTTTCTTT. Its protein is CAVGTGGYRNTEAFF. The chain combines TRBV15 with TRBJ1-1; TRBD1 is a possible D gene (5 bases). Germline lookup yields CDR1 LNHNV and CDR2 YYDKDF (reference sequence). The V gene lost 11 bases and the J gene lost 1 base, with 20 bases spanning the gap. CDR3 length: 15 amino acids.

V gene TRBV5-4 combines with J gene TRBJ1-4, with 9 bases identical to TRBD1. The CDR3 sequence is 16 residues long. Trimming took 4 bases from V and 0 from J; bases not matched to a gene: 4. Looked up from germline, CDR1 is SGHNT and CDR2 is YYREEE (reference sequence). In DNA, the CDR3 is TGTGCCAGCAGCGTCGGACAGGGGACAACTAATGAAAAACTGTTTTTT. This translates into CASSVGQGTTNEKLFF.

CDR3 in amino acids: CATSRDRDTEAFF. The CDR3 region has the DNA TGTGCCACCAGCAGAGACAGGGACACTGAAGCTTTCTTT. The chain couples TRBV15 to TRBJ1-1; D may be TRBD1 (5 bases). CDR3 length equals 13 residues. The germline gives CDR1 LNHNV, CDR2 YYDKDF (reference sequence). Trimming pared 0 bases from V and 3 bases from J, leaving 5 bases between.

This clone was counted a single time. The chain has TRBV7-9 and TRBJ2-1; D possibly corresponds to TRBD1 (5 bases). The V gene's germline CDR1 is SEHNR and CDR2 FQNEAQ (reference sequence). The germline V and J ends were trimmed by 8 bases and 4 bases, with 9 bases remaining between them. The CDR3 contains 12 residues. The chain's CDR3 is CASGRQYNEQFF. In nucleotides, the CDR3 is TGTGCCAGCGGAAGACAGTACAATGAGCAGTTCTTC. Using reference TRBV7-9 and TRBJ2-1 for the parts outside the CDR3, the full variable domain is DTGVSQNPRHKITKRGQNVTFRCDPISEHNRLYWYRQTLGQGPEFLTYFQNEAQLEKSRLLSDRFSAERPKGSFSTLEIQRTEQGDSAMYLCASGRQYNEQFFGPGTRLTVL.

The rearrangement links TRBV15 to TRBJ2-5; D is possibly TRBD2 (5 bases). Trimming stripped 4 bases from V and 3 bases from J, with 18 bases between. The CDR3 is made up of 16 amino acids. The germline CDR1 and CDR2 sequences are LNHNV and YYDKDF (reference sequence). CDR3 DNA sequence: TGTGCCACCAGCACCGGACTCCAGACTTATAAAGAGACCCAGTACTTC. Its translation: CATSTGLQTYKETQYF.

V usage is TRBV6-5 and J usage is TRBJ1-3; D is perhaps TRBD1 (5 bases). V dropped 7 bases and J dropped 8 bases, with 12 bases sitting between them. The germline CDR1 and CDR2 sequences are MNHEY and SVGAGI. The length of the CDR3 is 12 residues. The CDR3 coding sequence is TGTGCCAGCACCCTGACGGGGGACACCATATATTTT. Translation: CASTLTGDTIYF.